This TCR beta chain was documented in a study of cytomegalovirus exposure and HLA in healthy donors. The CDR3 is 14 amino acids. Germline CDR1 and CDR2: SGHNT and YENEEA. V lost 7 bases and J 1 base, leaving 14 bases between the germline ends. PCR primers comprised 60 Vbeta and 13 Jbeta primers. TCRdb's copy holds only in-frame clones and misses some; the assay was immunoSEQ multiplex PCR. The table has roughly 130,000 clones, around 74% seen once; the top ten hold 5.8%. The sequenced sample consisted of PBMCs. This clonotype was sampled from a woman between 50 and 59 years old in good health and CMV-seropositive. The rearrangement links TRBV11-3 to TRBJ2-7, with D possibly being TRBD1 (6 bases). The CDR3 is CASTLHRDSYEQYF. The CDR3 nucleotides read TGTGCCAGCACTCTTCACAGGGATTCCTACGAGCAGTACTTC.